Shown below are 5 T cell receptor beta chains from a single sample sequenced in a study of cytomegalovirus exposure and HLA in healthy donors. The PCR ran on 60 Vbeta and 13 Jbeta primers. Produced via immunoSEQ multiplex PCR; TCRdb's table is partial and in-frame only. The data show about 130,000 clones, 60% to 75% seen once. Specimen: PBMCs. The source is a human donor in good health.

The chain links TRBV9 to TRBJ2-1, with 10 bases identical to TRBD2. Germline loops: CDR1 SGDLS, CDR2 YYNGEE. With V trimmed by 1 base and J by 10 bases, 8 bases remained unmatched. The CDR3 spans 15 residues. Here the CDR3 DNA reads TGTGCCAGCAGCGTAAGCGGGAGGGAGTCGGGGGAGCAGTTCTTC. Residues: CASSVSGRESGEQFF.

The chain combines TRBV11-2 with TRBJ2-7; TRBD1 matches at 9 bases. Germline V lookup: CDR1 SGHAT, CDR2 FQNNGV. This CDR3 is 14 amino acids long. V dropped 7 bases and J dropped 4; count of bases not matched to a gene: 8. The CDR3 sequence is CASTPGTGRYEQYF. DNA for the CDR3: TGTGCCAGCACCCCCGGGACAGGGAGGTACGAGCAGTACTTC.

The chain uses TRBV9 and TRBJ1-6, with D hard to call. This CDR3 is 15 amino acids long. CDR1 is SGDLS and CDR2 is YYNGEE in the germline V gene. With 0 bases removed from V and 6 bases from J, the gap between germline ends came to 10 bases. CDR3 DNA: TGTGCCAGCAGCGTAGCGGCCTGGGCTAATTCACCCCTCCACTTT. It codes for CASSVAAWANSPLHF. Full variable domain (rest looked up from reference TRBV9 and TRBJ1-6): DSGVTQTPKHLITATGQRVTLRCSPRSGDLSVYWYQQSLDQGLQFLIQYYNGEERAKGNILERFSAQQFPDLHSELNLSSLELGDSALYFCASSVAAWANSPLHFGNGTRLTVT.

This clone was counted between two and nine times. The chain couples TRBV19 to TRBJ1-1; 8 nucleotides agree with TRBD1. V was clipped by 5 bases and J by 2 bases; unmatched bases: 10. Germline CDR1 LNHDA, CDR2 SQIVND (reference sequence). This CDR3 is 16 amino acids long. CDR3 sequence reads: CASSVFTGGENTEAFF. The CDR3 DNA follows: TGTGCCAGTAGTGTTTTTACAGGGGGAGAAAACACTGAAGCTTTCTTT.

The chain carries TRBV7-2 and TRBJ2-7; 9 positions agree with TRBD1. J lost 2 bases, V lost 5 bases, and 4 bases had no gene match. This CDR3 region has 14 residues. Germline-derived CDR1 and CDR2 are SGHTA and FQGNSA. The CDR3 here is CASSPGQGAYEQYF. CDR3 sequence (DNA): TGTGCCAGCAGCCCGGGACAGGGTGCCTACGAGCAGTACTTC.